The source of this T cell receptor (beta chain) is a study of cytomegalovirus exposure and HLA in healthy donors. CDR1 is SGHTA and CDR2 is FQGNSA in the germline V gene. The length of the CDR3 is 14 residues. V was pared by 5 bases and J by 7 bases, with 5 bases of the junction left unmatched. PCR primers comprised 60 Vbeta and 13 Jbeta primers. Method: immunoSEQ multiplex PCR; TCRdb's copy keeps in-frame clones and lacks some. The sample carries under 200,000 clones, 79% recorded once. The specimen was PBMCs. The J gene is TRBJ1-6, the V gene TRBV7-2; 7 bases fit TRBD1. The sequence was obtained from a woman aged 50 to 65 in good health and CMV-seronegative. The CDR3 DNA sequence: TGTGCCAGCAGCCCGCGGGACAGCAATTCACCCCTCCACTTT. Protein sequence: CASSPRDSNSPLHF.